These 26 T cell receptor beta chains came from one sample sequenced in a study of blood T cell repertoires in COVID-19. Profiled with immunoSEQ multiplex PCR; TCRdb holds only in-frame clones, not every one. The repertoire holds 200,000 to 300,000 clones, around 86% seen once, with roughly 9.8% in the top ten. Material for sequencing was peripheral blood. Source of these receptors: a man between 40 and 49 years old who had recovered from COVID-19.

This clone came up once. The chain combines TRBV19 with TRBJ2-2, with TRBD1 matching 10 bases. J gave up 4 bases and V 9 bases, and 5 bases lay outside the gene matches. Germline assignment: CDR1 LNHDA and CDR2 SQIVND (reference sequence). The CDR3 extends over 14 amino acids. The CDR3 sequence: CASNRDRGTGELFF. CDR3 nucleotides: TGTGCCAGCAACCGGGACAGGGGCACCGGGGAGCTGTTTTTT. Together with reference TRBV19 and TRBJ2-2, the CDR3 gives the full variable domain: DGGITQSPKYLFRKEGQNVTLSCEQNLNHDAMYWYRQDPGQGLRLIYYSQIVNDFQKGDIAEGYSVSREKKESFPLTVTSAQKNPTAFYLCASNRDRGTGELFFGEGSRLTVL.

This clone has more than one count but fewer than ten. The V and J genes are TRBV27 and TRBJ1-1, with D hard to call. The CDR3 spans 13 residues. Germline CDR1 MNHEY, CDR2 SMNVEV (reference sequence). Trimming left V 2 bases short and J 1 base short, with 5 bases between. CDR3 amino acids: CASSLRRNTEAFF. In nucleotides, the CDR3 is TGTGCCAGCAGTTTACGTAGGAACACTGAAGCTTTCTTT.

The gene calls are TRBV27 and TRBJ2-7, with D unresolved. Germline CDR1 MNHEY, CDR2 SMNVEV (reference sequence). V shed 0 bases and J shed 0 bases, with 6 bases lying between them. The length of the CDR3 is 14 residues. CDR3 coding DNA: TGTGCCAGCAGTTTATCGTCCAGCTCCTACGAGCAGTACTTC. Translation gives CASSLSSSSYEQYF.

CDR3 nucleotide sequence: TGTGCCAGCAGTTACTCGATTGACAGGGGTGATGATGGGGTCTACGAGCAGTACTTC. This translates into CASSYSIDRGDDGVYEQYF. This chain connects TRBV6-2 or TRBV6-3 to TRBJ2-7, with 8 positions matching TRBD1. Germline CDR1 reads MNHEY; CDR2 reads SVGEGT. V shed 0 bases, J shed 3 bases, and the junction held 16 bases outside the gene matches. There are 19 residues in the CDR3.

V gene TRBV6-5 combines with J gene TRBJ2-1; possibly TRBD1 for D (6 bases). The CDR3 length is 15 residues. Trimming cost V 6 bases and J 8 bases, with 20 bases left between them. Germline V gene data show CDR1 as MNHEY and CDR2 as SVGAGI. The CDR3 here is CASSLRHVTGYEQFF. Here the CDR3 DNA reads TGTGCCAGCAGCCTTCGCCATGTAACAGGGTATGAGCAGTTCTTC.

This rearrangement joins TRBV13 to TRBJ2-5; D remains unclear. This CDR3 is built from 14 residues. V lost 5 bases and J 7 bases, leaving 17 bases between the germline ends. CDR1 PRHDT and CDR2 FYEKMQ come from the germline V gene (reference sequence). The CDR3 DNA reads TGTGCCAGCAGCCCCCCCGTTGTCGCCGGGACCCAGTACTTC. It encodes CASSPPVVAGTQYF.

The gene calls are TRBV7-2 and TRBJ1-1; 9 bases match TRBD1. Per germline, CDR1 SGHTA and CDR2 FQGNSA. The CDR3 length is 15 residues. Trimming removed 4 bases from V and 4 bases from J; junction bases left unmatched: 7. The CDR3 region has the DNA TGTGCCAGCAGCTCAGAGGGACAGGGACTCACTGAAGCTTTCTTT. Translating gives CASSSEGQGLTEAFF.

This CDR3 reads CASSTRAGAETDTQYF. CDR3 in DNA: TGTGCCAGCAGCACCCGAGCGGGAGCGGAGACAGATACGCAGTATTTT. This chain joins TRBV9 and TRBJ2-3; TRBD2 matches at 8 bases. The V and J ends lost 4 bases and 3 bases, in that order; junction bases with no gene match: 10. The length of the CDR3 is 16 residues. Per the germline V gene, CDR1 is SGDLS and CDR2 is YYNGEE.

The genes are TRBV7-9 and TRBJ2-3; 8 bases agree with TRBD2. This CDR3 spans 14 amino acids. Germline-derived CDR1 and CDR2 are SEHNR and FQNEAQ (reference sequence). The V and J ends lost 7 bases and 4 bases, in that order; junction bases with no gene match: 7. The CDR3 sequence: CASISPGGADTQYF. CDR3 bases: TGTGCCAGCATCTCTCCCGGGGGGGCAGATACGCAGTATTTT.

This clone turned up a few times. One end of the junction does not line up with germline, which may come from a read error. This sequence joins TRBV3-1 (or the pseudogene TRBV3-2) and TRBJ2-2, with TRBD2 as a possible D gene (5 bases). The CDR3 runs to 15 residues. CDR1 is LGHDT, CDR2 YNNKEL, per germline (reference sequence). CDR3 sequence: CASRPAVPNTGELVF. DNA for the CDR3: TGTGCCAGCAGACCCGCCGTGCCGAACACCGGGGAGCTGGTTTTT.

The V call is TRBV4-1, the J call TRBJ2-1, with 15 bases aligning to TRBD2. V dropped 6 bases and J dropped 9; count of bases not matched to a gene: 6. Germline CDR1 MGHRA, CDR2 YSYEKL. There are 15 residues in the CDR3. The CDR3, as DNA: TGCGCCAGCAGGCGGACTAGCGGGAGGGCCAGTGAGCAGTTCTTC. This encodes CASRRTSGRASEQFF.

This chain connects TRBV10-3 to TRBJ2-3; 14 bases agree with TRBD2. This CDR3 spans 14 amino acids. Germline CDR1 is ENHRY and CDR2 is SYGVKD. The V segment lost 8 bases and the J segment 4 bases; nucleotides outside the gene matches: 2. The CDR3 DNA follows: TGTGCCATCGGACTAGCGGGAGGCCCAGATACGCAGTATTTT. It codes for CAIGLAGGPDTQYF.

The chain links TRBV29-1 to TRBJ2-7, with a possible D match to TRBD2 (6 bases). V was clipped by 1 base and J by 9 bases, with 19 bases between them. Per germline, CDR1 SQVTM and CDR2 ANQGSEA. CDR3 length: 14 residues. DNA for the CDR3: TGCAGCGTTGAAGCCGGACTATTCCCCTTCGCGCAGTACTTC. Amino acids: CSVEAGLFPFAQYF.

The chain recombines TRBV4-1 with TRBJ2-5, with D possibly being TRBD2 (6 bases). Germline CDR1 reads MGHRA; CDR2 reads YSYEKL. This CDR3 has 15 residues. V shed 1 base and J shed 6 bases, with 15 bases lying between them. CDR3: CASSQGDGGIKTQYF. The CDR3 region has the DNA TGCGCCAGCAGCCAAGGGGACGGGGGTATTAAGACCCAGTACTTC.

As concerns this clone: The sample contains more than one DNA sequence encoding this CDR3. The rearrangement joins TRBV6-5 to TRBJ1-1; D is ambiguous. The CDR3 has 13 amino acids. Germline CDR1 reads MNHEY; CDR2 reads SVGAGI. Trimming shortened V by 0 bases and J by 1 base, and 3 bases separated the two germline ends. The CDR3 nucleotides are TGTGCCAGCAGTTACTCCCGGAACACTGAAGCTTTCTTT. This translates into CASSYSRNTEAFF.

The chain couples TRBV29-1 to TRBJ2-1; TRBD1 matches at 8 bases. Trimming at V came to 7 bases and at J to 9 bases, leaving 11 bases not matched to a gene. The CDR3 loop spans 13 amino acids. Looked up from germline, CDR1 is SQVTM and CDR2 is ANQGSEA. This CDR3 reads CSAGQTGAFEQFF. In DNA, the CDR3 is TGCAGCGCTGGTCAGACAGGGGCTTTTGAGCAGTTCTTC.

This chain connects TRBV5-5 to TRBJ2-7; TRBD1 matches 7 bases. J gave up 2 bases and V 3 bases, and 5 bases lay outside the gene matches. The CDR3 is 14 residues long. Germline V CDR1 and CDR2: SGHKS, YYEKEE (reference sequence). CDR3 DNA sequence: TGTGCCAGCAGCTCCCGGGACAGAGCCTACGAGCAGTACTTC. This encodes CASSSRDRAYEQYF. Combining the CDR3 with reference TRBV5-5 and TRBJ2-7 gives the whole variable domain DAGVTQSPTHLIKTRGQQVTLRCSPISGHKSVSWYQQVLGQGPQFIFQYYEKEERGRGNFPDRFSARQFPNYSSELNVNALLLGDSALYLCASSSRDRAYEQYFGPGTRLTVT.

The V and J genes are TRBV2 and TRBJ1-2, with D possibly matching TRBD1 (6 bases). The CDR3 runs to 14 residues. V was trimmed by 3 bases and J by 2 bases, leaving 10 bases between them. Germline V gene data show CDR1 as SNHLY and CDR2 as FYNNEI. This CDR3 reads CASSDDRLNYGYTF. The CDR3 DNA sequence: TGTGCCAGCAGTGATGACAGGTTAAACTATGGCTACACCTTC.

This CDR3 reads CASSLVAGLVGTDTQYF. In DNA form, the CDR3 reads TGTGCCAGCAGCTTAGTTGCCGGACTAGTCGGCACAGATACGCAGTATTTT. The V and J genes are TRBV7-2 and TRBJ2-3, with 7 bases aligning to TRBD2. The V segment lost 1 base and the J segment 1 base; nucleotides outside the gene matches: 8. Germline assignment: CDR1 SGHTA and CDR2 FQGNSA. The CDR3 is made up of 17 amino acids.

In this sample, this clone turned up once. The chain has TRBV7-8 and TRBJ2-5, with D tentatively TRBD2 (7 bases). CDR3 size: 14 residues. V lost 5 bases, J lost 5 bases, and 15 bases lay in between. Germline CDR1 reads SGHVS; CDR2 reads FQNEAQ. The CDR3 sequence: CASSRGGEGETQYF. DNA of the CDR3: TGTGCCAGCAGCCGAGGGGGGGAGGGGGAGACCCAGTACTTC.

The J gene is TRBJ2-2, the V gene TRBV10-1; 12 positions agree with TRBD2. Germline V gives CDR1 WNHNN, CDR2 SYGVQD (reference sequence). The CDR3 extends over 16 amino acids. Unmatched junction bases numbered 4, after V lost 7 bases and J lost 1 base. CDR3 region: CASNSTSGGNTGELFF. CDR3 in DNA: TGCGCCAGCAACTCGACTAGCGGGGGGAACACCGGGGAGCTGTTTTTT.

Only one count was recorded for this clone. V usage is TRBV9 and J usage is TRBJ2-2; 14 nucleotides match TRBD2. V dropped 4 bases and J dropped 8; count of bases not matched to a gene: 7. Per germline, CDR1 SGDLS and CDR2 YYNGEE. There are 16 residues in the CDR3. The CDR3: CASSLRLAGGPGELFF. The CDR3 region has the DNA TGTGCCAGCAGCCTGCGACTAGCGGGGGGGCCAGGGGAGCTGTTTTTT.

This chain links TRBV12-5 with TRBJ2-7; 7 positions agree with TRBD2. Germline CDR1 reads LGHNT; CDR2 reads FRNRAP. The CDR3 has 14 residues. V lost 0 bases to trimming and J lost 7 bases; unmatched junction nucleotides: 6. For the CDR3, the DNA is TGTGCTAGTGGTTTGGTATCCGCTAGCGGTGAGCAGTACTTC. This codes for CASGLVSASGEQYF.

The chain has TRBV6-6 and TRBJ2-7; 10 nucleotides line up with TRBD2. Germline V gives CDR1 MNHNY, CDR2 SVGAGI (reference sequence). V was clipped by 5 bases and J by 6 bases; unmatched bases: 10. The CDR3 length is 15 residues. For the CDR3, the DNA is TGTGCCAGCAGTCCACTAGCGGGGACGACTTCCGAGCAGTACTTC. As protein: CASSPLAGTTSEQYF.

The gene calls are TRBV2 and TRBJ1-2; D may be TRBD1 (6 bases). CDR3 length: 12 amino acids. The germline V gene has CDR1 SNHLY and CDR2 FYNNEI. The ends were cut back, 7 bases at V and 4 bases at J, with 10 bases in the middle. The DNA for the CDR3 is TGTGCCAGCACAGGGGCGAGCTATGGCTACACCTTC. It translates to CASTGASYGYTF.

V and J are TRBV7-2 and TRBJ2-2, with D unclear. This CDR3 comprises 19 residues. Trimming removed 1 base at V and 1 base at J, with 19 bases between. The germline CDR1 and CDR2 sequences are SGHTA and FQGNSA. The CDR3 here is CASSLGRRFAQKNTGELFF. The CDR3, as DNA: TGTGCCAGCAGCTTAGGAAGGAGATTCGCGCAGAAGAACACCGGGGAGCTGTTTTTT.